The T cell receptor (beta chain) under discussion was sequenced for a study of blood T cell repertoires in COVID-19. Study-level information: Nucleic acid was either cDNA or gDNA, and it came from T cells, B-cell-depleted T cells, or PBMCs.

The study drew participants aged roughly 18 to 89 years from 20 to 30 US areas. Cohorts were based on clinical histories the participants reported. This clone was counted a few times. CDR1 and CDR2 from the germline V gene are SGHKS and YYEKEE (reference sequence). This CDR3 contains 15 residues. Trimming removed 4 bases from V and 4 bases from J, with 17 bases in between. Methods used by the authors: For nucleated cells, counts were estimated from reference gene primer amplification. The protocol was immunoSEQ multiplex PCR, while the TCRdb copy is restricted to in-frame clones and leaves out a portion. Clone size and V and J calls were adopted from that table, with D and trimming inferred from the DNA. The sample lists roughly 300,000 clones, roughly 93% occurring once.

The TCR comes from a woman aged 40 to 50 with acute COVID-19. Material: PBMCs or T cells enriched from blood (not recorded which). The chain employs TRBV5-5 and TRBJ1-1; D might be TRBD1 (5 bases). In DNA form, the CDR3 reads TGTGCCAGCAGCACCCAAACGGGGGGTCGCACTGAAGCTTTCTTT. This codes for CASSTQTGGRTEAFF.